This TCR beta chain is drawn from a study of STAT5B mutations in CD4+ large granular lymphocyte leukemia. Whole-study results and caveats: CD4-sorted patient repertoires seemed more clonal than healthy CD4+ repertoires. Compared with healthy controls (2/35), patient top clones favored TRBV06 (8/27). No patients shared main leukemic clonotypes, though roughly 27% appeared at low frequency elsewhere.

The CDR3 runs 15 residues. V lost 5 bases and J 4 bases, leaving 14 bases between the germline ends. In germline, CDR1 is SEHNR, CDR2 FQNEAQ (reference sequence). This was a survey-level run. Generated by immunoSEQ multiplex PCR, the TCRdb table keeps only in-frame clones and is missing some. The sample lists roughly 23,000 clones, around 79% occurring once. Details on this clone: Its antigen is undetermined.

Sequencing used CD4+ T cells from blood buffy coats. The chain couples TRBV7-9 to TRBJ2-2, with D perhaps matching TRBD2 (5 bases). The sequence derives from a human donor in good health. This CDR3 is CASSLGEGSTGELFF. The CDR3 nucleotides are TGTGCCAGCAGCCTTGGAGAGGGATCCACCGGGGAGCTGTTTTTT.